These T cell receptor beta chains were read from a single sample in a study of blood T cell repertoires in COVID-19. Libraries were prepared by immunoSEQ multiplex PCR; TCRdb keeps only in-frame clonotypes and omits some of them. The repertoire holds more than 250,000 clones, with roughly 91% as singletons. The sample comprised peripheral blood. These receptors originate from a man aged 45 to 65 with active or convalescent COVID-19. The CDR3 runs from the conserved cysteine through the conserved F or W. The order of the fields is D gene, V gene, clone size, J gene, CDR3 DNA, CDR3 protein. A D gene is named only where the DNA matches it firmly. A row's size may be missing; if present it is once, few, many or a size class.

D: TRBD2; V: TRBV4-1; size: .; J: TRBJ2-3; DNA: TGCGCCAGCAGCCACGGCGGGAGGCCCCTCACAGATACGCAGTATTTT; CDR3: CASSHGGRPLTDTQYF
D: .; V: TRBV20-1; size: .; J: TRBJ2-5; DNA: TGCAGTGTAGAATCTGAGACCCAGTACTTC; CDR3: CSVESETQYF
D: .; V: TRBV6-6; size: .; J: TRBJ1-1; DNA: TGTGCCAGCAGTTACTCGAGTCGGGGTTCCACTGAAGCTTTCTTT; CDR3: CASSYSSRGSTEAFF
D: TRBD2; V: TRBV7-2; size: .; J: TRBJ2-1; DNA: TGTGCCAGCCGGGGAGCTGCGGGGGGCTCCCGTGAGCAGTTCTTC; CDR3: CASRGAAGGSREQFF
D: TRBD1; V: TRBV30; size: .; J: TRBJ1-1; DNA: TGTGCCTGGAGTTACGGGACAGTGAACACTGAAGCTTTCTTT; CDR3: CAWSYGTVNTEAFF
D: TRBD1; V: TRBV3-1/TRBV3-2; size: once; J: TRBJ2-5; DNA: TGTGCCAGCAGGGACAGGGGCGTACAAGAGACCCAGTACTTC; CDR3: CASRDRGVQETQYF
D: TRBD1; V: TRBV10-3; size: .; J: TRBJ1-1; DNA: TGTGCCATCAGTGATTCAACAGGGGTTACTGAAGCTTTCTTT; CDR3: CAISDSTGVTEAFF
D: TRBD2; V: TRBV2; size: .; J: TRBJ2-1; DNA: TGTGCCAGCAGGCCCCAGCCGGGGGGCTCCTACAATGAGCAGTTCTTC; CDR3: CASRPQPGGSYNEQFF
D: .; V: TRBV6-2/TRBV6-3; size: .; J: TRBJ1-2; DNA: TGTGCCAGCAGTACCGGACTTGGAGTACCAACAAACTATGGCTACACCTTC; CDR3: CASSTGLGVPTNYGYTF
D: .; V: TRBV11-2; size: .; J: TRBJ1-1; DNA: TGTGCCAGCAGCTTAGAGGGGCACACTGAAGCTTTCTTT; CDR3: CASSLEGHTEAFF
D: TRBD1; V: TRBV28; size: .; J: TRBJ1-1; DNA: TGTGCCAGCAGTTTGCTGACCGGGACAGGGGAAGCTTTCTTT; CDR3: CASSLLTGTGEAFF
D: TRBD1; V: TRBV7-2; size: .; J: TRBJ1-2; DNA: TGTGCCAGCATCACTAGCAGGCAGGGGGGAGGCTACACCTTC; CDR3: CASITSRQGGGYTF
D: TRBD1; V: TRBV19; size: .; J: TRBJ2-7; DNA: TGTGCCAGTAGCCCATCACAGGGGGAAACCTACGAGCAGTACTTC; CDR3: CASSPSQGETYEQYF
D: TRBD1; V: TRBV28; size: .; J: TRBJ1-5; DNA: TGTGCCAGCAGTTTATGGTCAGGGGGCGATCAGCCCCAGCATTTT; CDR3: CASSLWSGGDQPQHF
D: .; V: TRBV5-1; size: .; J: TRBJ1-3; DNA: TGCGCCAGCAGCTTGGACGCCCCGAGGAACACCATATATTTT; CDR3: CASSLDAPRNTIYF
D: .; V: TRBV20-1; size: .; J: TRBJ1-1; DNA: TGCAGTGCTAGTAAGGGATGGGGCAGTGAAGCTTTCTTT; CDR3: CSASKGWGSEAFF
D: .; V: TRBV3-1/TRBV3-2; size: once; J: TRBJ2-1; DNA: TGTGCCAGCAGCCAGGCCCTTTTAAATGAGCAGTTCTTC; CDR3: CASSQALLNEQFF
D: TRBD1; V: TRBV5-1; size: .; J: TRBJ1-4; DNA: TGCGCCAGCAGTTACGACAGGGGCTCTGAAAAACTGTTTTTT; CDR3: CASSYDRGSEKLFF
D: TRBD2; V: TRBV4-3; size: .; J: TRBJ2-2; DNA: TGCGCCAGCAGCCAGACACCTAGCGGGGGGGCCTTCACCGGGGAGCTGTTTTTT; CDR3: CASSQTPSGGAFTGELFF
D: .; V: TRBV30; size: .; J: TRBJ2-1; DNA: TGTGCCTGGAGCGGAACTAGCCGGCCCTACAATGAGCAGTTCTTC; CDR3: CAWSGTSRPYNEQFF
D: .; V: TRBV6-5; size: .; J: TRBJ1-5; DNA: TGTGCCAGCAGTCTTAGACAGGGCAATCAGCCCCAGCATTTT; CDR3: CASSLRQGNQPQHF
D: .; V: TRBV6-2/TRBV6-3; size: .; J: TRBJ1-1; DNA: TGTGCCAGCAGTTACGGGAGGAACACTGAAGCTTTCTTT; CDR3: CASSYGRNTEAFF
D: .; V: TRBV5-1; size: .; J: TRBJ1-5; DNA: TGCGCCAGCAGCCCCTCAGGGAACCAGCCCCAGCATTTT; CDR3: CASSPSGNQPQHF
D: TRBD1; V: TRBV4-1; size: .; J: TRBJ2-7; DNA: TGCGCCAGCAGCCAGGGGACAGGGGCACTCTACGAGCAGTACTTC; CDR3: CASSQGTGALYEQYF
D: .; V: TRBV7-3; size: .; J: TRBJ1-1; DNA: TGTGCCAGCAGCTCTGGGGGGAAGAGAGCTTTCTTT; CDR3: CASSSGGKRAFF
D: .; V: TRBV2; size: .; J: TRBJ2-5; DNA: TGTGCCAGCGGGCGCAGGTCTTTCCCGCAAGAGACCCAGTACTTC; CDR3: CASGRRSFPQETQYF
D: TRBD1; V: TRBV5-1; size: .; J: TRBJ2-1; DNA: TGCGCCAGCAACCCGACAACAGGGGGTCGCGATGAGCAGTTCTTC; CDR3: CASNPTTGGRDEQFF
D: TRBD2; V: TRBV20-1; size: .; J: TRBJ2-1; DNA: TGCAGTGCTAGTAGTCGGACTAGCGGGAGAGGGTACAATGAGCAGTTCTTC; CDR3: CSASSRTSGRGYNEQFF
D: TRBD1; V: TRBV7-3; size: .; J: TRBJ2-3; DNA: TGTGCCAGCAGCCAACAGGGGTCGAAAACAGATACGCAGTATTTT; CDR3: CASSQQGSKTDTQYF
D: .; V: TRBV9; size: .; J: TRBJ2-7; DNA: TGTGCCAGCAGCGGAGGCCCGGACAGACCCTACGAGCAGTACTTC; CDR3: CASSGGPDRPYEQYF
D: TRBD1; V: TRBV28; size: .; J: TRBJ2-1; DNA: TGTGCCAGCAGTTTGGGCGGCAGGGGGACCCACAATGAGCAGTTCTTC; CDR3: CASSLGGRGTHNEQFF
D: TRBD2; V: TRBV7-3; size: .; J: TRBJ2-3; DNA: TGTGCCAGCAGCTCATCTAGCGGGAGAACGACAGATACGCAGTATTTT; CDR3: CASSSSSGRTTDTQYF
D: TRBD1; V: TRBV3-1/TRBV3-2; size: once; J: TRBJ1-5; DNA: TGTGCCAGCAGCCAAGATGCCAGGGGGAATCAGCCCCAGCATTTT; CDR3: CASSQDARGNQPQHF
D: .; V: TRBV30; size: .; J: TRBJ2-7; DNA: TGTGCCTGGAGTAATGGACAGTTTTACGAGCAGTACTTC; CDR3: CAWSNGQFYEQYF
D: .; V: TRBV5-1; size: .; J: TRBJ2-1; DNA: TGCGCCAGCAGCCTCCGGCAGAGCATAGGGGCTCACAATGAGCAGTTCTTC; CDR3: CASSLRQSIGAHNEQFF
D: .; V: TRBV19; size: .; J: TRBJ1-1; DNA: TGTGCCAGTGCTGATCCCGGACAGTTCACTGAAGCTTTCTTT; CDR3: CASADPGQFTEAFF